The 3 T cell receptor beta chains reported below all come from one sample, sequenced in a study of neurological immune-mediated disorders. TCRdb called the 5' RACE reads again in MiXCR, with one record for every CDR3 protein. The sample consists of nearly 30,000 distinct CDR3 sequences, about an eighth of them appearing once. The sequenced material came from PBMCs. These receptors were obtained from a woman aged 55 to 70 in good health.

At least ten counts were recorded for this clonotype. The chain carries TRBV7-9 and TRBJ2-7, with 9 bases lining up with TRBD1. This CDR3 spans 15 amino acids. The J segment lost 2 bases and the V segment lost 5 bases, leaving 7 bases of the junction unmatched. Germline-derived CDR1 and CDR2 are SEHNR and FQNEAQ (reference sequence). Here the CDR3 reads CASSRWDRVPYEQYF. The CDR3 bases are TGTGCCAGCAGCCGGTGGGACAGGGTCCCCTACGAGCAGTACTTC.

This clonotype has ten or more counts. The chain carries TRBV20-1 and TRBJ1-2; TRBD1 matches 12 bases. CDR3 length equals 16 residues. With V trimmed by 3 bases and J by 3 bases, 8 bases remained unmatched. Germline assignment: CDR1 DFQATT and CDR2 SNEGSKA (reference sequence). CDR3 sequence reads: CSARGTGGVFDYGYTF. Written as DNA, the CDR3 is TGCAGTGCTAGGGGGACAGGGGGCGTCTTCGACTATGGCTACACCTTC.

About this clonotype: A junction boundary mismatches the germline segment, possibly from a read error. This chain links TRBV5-1 with TRBJ2-1; weak D call: TRBD1 (6 bases). Looked up from germline, CDR1 is SGHRS and CDR2 is YFSETQ. CDR3 size: 15 residues. The CDR3 reads CASKDRSYSYNDQFF. CDR3 sequence (DNA): TGCGCCAGCAAGGACAGATCTTACTCCTACAATGATCAGTTCTTC.